This T cell receptor (beta chain) emerged from a study of response to subunit inactivated influenza vaccine. Findings and limits, study-wide: Seasonal influenza vaccination, on each occasion, was suggested by the authors to recruit few new T cells.

MiXCR was run by TCRdb on the RT-PCR reads, yielding one entry per CDR3 protein. In the table there are approximately 730,000 distinct CDR3 sequences, about 14% of which are singletons. V lost 5 bases, J lost 6 bases, and 7 bases stayed unmatched. This CDR3 spans 14 amino acids. Germline CDR1 SGHAT, CDR2 FQNNGV. As regards this clonotype: Antigen specificity is unknown.

The material was PBMCs from blood, obtained approximately 15 days before vaccination. This TCR came from a man in his forties or fifties who received an inactivated influenza vaccine. This chain joins TRBV11-2 and TRBJ2-7, with 10 bases fitting TRBD1. The CDR3 coding sequence is TGTGCCAGCAGCGCCCGGGACAGGGGCCGCGAGCAGTACTTC. This sequence encodes CASSARDRGREQYF.